Below, 29 T cell receptor beta chains from the same sample are listed, as sequenced in a study of T cell responses to AZD1222 COVID-19 vaccine. The table came from immunoSEQ multiplex PCR; TCRdb's copy has only in-frame clones and leaves some out. The sample holds over 100,000 clones, about 89% seen once. The sample consisted of peripheral blood, taken on day 0 of AZD1222 vaccination. These receptors were obtained from an adult in good health.

CDR3 coding DNA: TGCAGCGTCAGGGGTATAATGAACACTGAAGCTTTCTTT. The encoded protein is CSVRGIMNTEAFF. The chain uses TRBV29-1 and TRBJ1-1; tentative D call: TRBD1 (6 bases). V was cut by 6 bases and J by 0 bases, with 11 bases left in between. Germline V gene data show CDR1 as SQVTM and CDR2 as ANQGSEA. The CDR3 runs 13 residues.

The chain carries TRBV30 and TRBJ1-2; D might be TRBD1 (5 bases). This CDR3 has 13 amino acids. V dropped 0 bases and J dropped 6 bases, with 11 bases sitting between them. The germline V gene has CDR1 GTSNPN and CDR2 SVGIG (reference sequence). CDR3 sequence reads: CAWSVWGGDGYTF. The DNA of the CDR3 is TGTGCCTGGAGTGTCTGGGGGGGGGATGGCTACACCTTC.

CDR3 amino acids: CASRYGQGVAGELFF. The CDR3 nucleotides are TGTGCCAGCAGATACGGTCAGGGTGTGGCCGGGGAGCTGTTTTTT. The chain is built from TRBV11-2 and TRBJ2-2; a weak D match, TRBD1 (5 bases). CDR3 size: 15 residues. Germline CDR1 reads SGHAT; CDR2 reads FQNNGV. Trimming stripped 6 bases from V and 6 bases from J, with 17 bases between.

The genes are TRBV11-3 and TRBJ2-1; no clear D gene. The CDR3 spans 13 residues. V lost 5 bases and J lost 4, with 9 bases in between. CDR1 is SGHNT and CDR2 is YENEEA in the germline V gene. The CDR3 DNA reads TGTGCCAGCAGCCCCGGACGGTACAATGAGCAGTTCTTC. This codes for CASSPGRYNEQFF.

Here the CDR3 reads CASSSRQYDQPQHF. CDR3 nucleotide sequence: TGTGCCAGCAGCTCCCGACAGTACGATCAGCCCCAGCATTTT. V is TRBV7-8 and J is TRBJ1-5; tentative D call: TRBD1 (5 bases). Per the germline V gene, CDR1 is SGHVS and CDR2 is FQNEAQ. The length of the CDR3 is 14 residues. V shed 4 bases and J shed 5 bases, with 12 bases lying between them.

The rearrangement links TRBV19 to TRBJ1-5; perhaps TRBD1 as D (6 bases). Germline values: CDR1 LNHDA, CDR2 SQIVND (reference sequence). The CDR3 sequence is 16 residues long. V was clipped by 9 bases and J by 6 bases, with 24 bases between them. CDR3 in amino acids: CASSRDLNRVGQPQHF. CDR3 bases: TGTGCCAGCTCTCGGGACCTGAACAGGGTAGGTCAGCCCCAGCATTTT.

This clone has only a few counts. V and J are TRBV29-1 and TRBJ1-2, with D unclear. Deletions cut 5 bases from V and 8 bases from J, with 12 bases between. The CDR3 is 11 residues long. From germline, CDR1 is SQVTM and CDR2 ANQGSEA. The CDR3 sequence is CSVRRLEGYTF. Here the CDR3 DNA reads TGCAGCGTTAGGAGACTTGAAGGCTACACCTTC.

The chain couples TRBV30 to TRBJ2-5, with 11 positions matching TRBD1. The CDR3 covers 14 residues. Germline trimming cut 2 bases from V and 4 bases from J; bases unmatched to any gene: 3. Germline V gives CDR1 GTSNPN, CDR2 SVGIG (reference sequence). The CDR3 here is CAWSPGTGGETQYF. The CDR3 coding sequence is TGTGCCTGGAGTCCGGGGACAGGGGGAGAGACCCAGTACTTC.

The CDR3, as DNA: TGCGCCAGCAGTCGGGATCAAAGCACAGATACGCAGTATTTT. Amino acids: CASSRDQSTDTQYF. The chain links TRBV5-1 to TRBJ2-3, with a weak D call TRBD2 (5 bases). The CDR3 sequence is 14 residues long. Trimming removed 5 bases at V and 0 bases at J, with 10 bases between. Germline CDR1 reads SGHRS; CDR2 reads YFSETQ.

For the CDR3, the DNA is TGTGCCAGCACCCAGAACAGGGGTGGCACTGAAGCTTTCTTT. Its translation is CASTQNRGGTEAFF. V and J are TRBV13 and TRBJ1-1; 7 nucleotides match TRBD1. V trimming: 7 bases; J trimming: 4 bases; junction bases outside the gene matches: 9. The CDR3 loop spans 14 amino acids. Per the germline V gene, CDR1 is PRHDT and CDR2 is FYEKMQ (reference sequence).

The rearrangement joins TRBV2 to TRBJ1-3; 9 bases agree with TRBD1. CDR3 length: 15 amino acids. The J segment lost 2 bases and the V segment lost 5 bases, leaving 4 bases of the junction unmatched. Germline V gene lookup returns CDR1 SNHLY and CDR2 FYNNEI. The CDR3 loop is CASSFDRGTGNTIYF. The CDR3 nucleotides are TGTGCCAGCAGTTTCGACAGGGGGACTGGAAACACCATATATTTT.

The chain recombines TRBV27 with TRBJ2-7; D possibly corresponds to TRBD1 (6 bases). V lost 3 bases and J lost 2, with 14 bases in between. Germline values: CDR1 MNHEY, CDR2 SMNVEV (reference sequence). This CDR3 has 15 residues. Here the CDR3 reads CASSFSDSHPYEQYF. In DNA, the CDR3 is TGTGCCAGCAGTTTCTCGGACAGTCACCCCTACGAGCAGTACTTC.

This clone was observed a few times. The chain combines TRBV6-2 or TRBV6-3 with TRBJ1-2; no clear D. Germline V CDR1 and CDR2: MNHEY, SVGEGT. The V and J ends lost 2 bases and 6 bases respectively, with 22 bases between them. This CDR3 has 17 amino acids. The CDR3 loop is CASSYRRPNRMGDGYTF. For the CDR3, the DNA is TGTGCCAGCAGTTACAGACGACCCAACCGTATGGGTGATGGCTACACCTTC.

The genes are TRBV9 and TRBJ2-5; the match to TRBD2 covers 8 bases. Germline loops: CDR1 SGDLS, CDR2 YYNGEE. The CDR3 runs to 14 residues. Unmatched junction bases numbered 1, after V lost 0 bases and J lost 3 bases. CDR3 in amino acids: CASSVGGLEETQYF. The CDR3 nucleotides are TGTGCCAGCAGCGTAGGGGGACTAGAAGAGACCCAGTACTTC.

The chain recombines TRBV14 with TRBJ2-7, with 7 bases aligning to TRBD1. The CDR3 spans 14 residues. V dropped 3 bases and J dropped 3; count of bases not matched to a gene: 5. CDR1 is SGHDN, CDR2 FVKESK, per germline. As DNA, the CDR3 is TGTGCCAGCAGCCAGACAGGGCGGTTCTACGAGCAGTACTTC. Translation gives CASSQTGRFYEQYF.

This sequence joins TRBV19 and TRBJ2-7, with D tentatively TRBD1 or TRBD2 (5 bases each). The ends were cut back, 7 bases at V and 2 bases at J, with 18 bases in the middle. There are 15 residues in the CDR3. Germline CDR1 reads LNHDA; CDR2 reads SQIVND (reference sequence). In nucleotides, the CDR3 is TGTGCCAGTACCCCCACCGGGACGCGAACCTACGAGCAGTACTTC. Protein: CASTPTGTRTYEQYF. Drawing the rest from reference TRBV19 and TRBJ2-7, the complete variable domain is DGGITQSPKYLFRKEGQNVTLSCEQNLNHDAMYWYRQDPGQGLRLIYYSQIVNDFQKGDIAEGYSVSREKKESFPLTVTSAQKNPTAFYLCASTPTGTRTYEQYFGPGTRLTVT.

The V and J genes are TRBV9 and TRBJ2-4; 12 nucleotides align to TRBD2. The length of the CDR3 is 18 residues. Germline V gives CDR1 SGDLS, CDR2 YYNGEE. V shed 0 bases, J shed 7 bases, and the junction held 11 bases outside the gene matches. The CDR3 sequence is CASSVAFWGLAGSNIQYF. In DNA, the CDR3 is TGTGCCAGCAGCGTAGCGTTTTGGGGACTAGCGGGTTCGAACATTCAGTACTTC.

V and J are TRBV7-9 and TRBJ1-2; D gene uncertain. Germline lookup yields CDR1 SEHNR and CDR2 FQNEAQ (reference sequence). CDR3 length: 16 residues. V lost 4 bases and J 8 bases, leaving 23 bases between the germline ends. The CDR3 DNA reads TGTGCCAGCAGCTCCGCTGAAAGGGAAGAGTCGAGCGGCTACACCTTC. This encodes CASSSAEREESSGYTF.

This rearrangement joins TRBV2 to TRBJ1-5; 9 bases fit TRBD1. The germline V gene encodes CDR1 SNHLY and CDR2 FYNNEI. After removal of 6 bases from V and 9 bases from J, the junction contained 9 bases not matched to a gene. The CDR3 extends over 14 amino acids. CDR3 sequence (DNA): TGTGCCAGCAGCGGACAGGGGTCAACGATGCCCCAGCATTTT. It is translated as CASSGQGSTMPQHF.

In its sample, this clone was seen a few times. The chain employs TRBV5-1 and TRBJ1-1; D not resolved. The V and J ends lost 4 bases and 0 bases respectively, with 13 bases between them. The CDR3 contains 15 residues. From germline, CDR1 is SGHRS and CDR2 YFSETQ. CDR3: CASSPDINMNTEAFF. CDR3 coding DNA: TGCGCCAGCAGCCCCGACATAAACATGAACACTGAAGCTTTCTTT.

This sequence joins TRBV5-1 and TRBJ1-1; 8 positions match TRBD1. The CDR3 runs to 14 residues. Trimming cost V 2 bases and J 6 bases; bases outside gene matches: 6. Germline CDR1 SGHRS, CDR2 YFSETQ. Here the CDR3 reads CASSFGTGDPEAFF. CDR3 bases: TGCGCCAGCAGCTTTGGGACAGGTGACCCTGAAGCTTTCTTT.

This clone appeared a few times. The J gene is TRBJ1-2, the V gene TRBV2; possibly TRBD1 for D (5 bases). CDR3 size: 13 residues. Germline V CDR1 and CDR2: SNHLY, FYNNEI. The ends were cut back, 1 base at V and 3 bases at J, with 6 bases in the middle. In DNA, the CDR3 is TGTGCCAGCAGTGAAGGGGGCGACTATGGCTACACCTTC. Protein: CASSEGGDYGYTF.

This clone was observed a single time. The chain combines TRBV4-3 with TRBJ1-1, with 8 bases lining up with TRBD1. This CDR3 has 16 residues. V gave up 1 base and J gave up 0 bases; unmatched junction bases: 4. Germline CDR1 reads LGHNA; CDR2 reads YSLEER. CDR3 sequence reads: CASSQGTGTMNTEAFF. DNA of the CDR3: TGCGCCAGCAGCCAAGGGACAGGGACCATGAACACTGAAGCTTTCTTT.

V usage is TRBV12-3 or TRBV12-4 and J usage is TRBJ1-1, with a possible D match to TRBD1 (5 bases). The CDR3 is 13 residues long. V was cut by 6 bases and J by 5 bases, with 13 bases left in between. CDR3 in amino acids: CASSPRVYTEAFF. The CDR3 DNA reads as TGTGCCAGCAGCCCCAGGGTGTATACTGAAGCTTTCTTT.

V usage is TRBV18 and J usage is TRBJ2-7; the D call may be TRBD1 or TRBD2 (5 bases each). This CDR3 is built from 16 residues. CDR1 KGHSH and CDR2 LQKENI come from the germline V gene. The germline V and J ends were trimmed by 0 bases and 5 bases, with 17 bases remaining between them. CDR3 sequence: CASSPPGDVGDHEQYF. For the CDR3, the DNA is TGTGCCAGCTCACCACCGGGGGACGTAGGGGACCACGAGCAGTACTTC.

This clone was counted once. CDR3 protein: CASSYSGLGAEAFF. The CDR3 region has the DNA TGTGCCAGCAGTTACTCGGGGTTGGGAGCTGAAGCTTTCTTT. V is TRBV6-6 and J is TRBJ1-1, with D unclear. With 0 bases removed from V and 6 bases from J, the gap between germline ends came to 11 bases. The germline gives CDR1 MNHNY, CDR2 SVGAGI (reference sequence). The CDR3 is 14 amino acids.

The genes are TRBV5-1 and TRBJ2-1; D is possibly TRBD1 (7 bases). The CDR3 runs to 14 residues. V dropped 5 bases and J dropped 9 bases, with 18 bases sitting between them. Germline V lookup: CDR1 SGHRS, CDR2 YFSETQ. The CDR3, as DNA: TGCGCCAGCAGGCCCGGTACAGGGGAGGTTGAGCAGTTCTTC. Its protein product is CASRPGTGEVEQFF.

This clone was seen a single time. The chain joins TRBV5-4 to TRBJ2-7; 7 bases fit TRBD1. The V gene end was trimmed by 8 bases and the J gene end by 7 bases; junction bases not matched to a gene: 15. The CDR3 contains 14 residues. The germline V gene has CDR1 SGHNT and CDR2 YYREEE (reference sequence). CDR3: CASRKGAASWEQYF. In DNA form, the CDR3 reads TGTGCCAGTAGGAAGGGGGCCGCTTCATGGGAGCAGTACTTC.

The chain uses TRBV29-1 and TRBJ1-1; D remains ambiguous. The length of the CDR3 is 12 residues. The germline V gene has CDR1 SQVTM and CDR2 ANQGSEA. V was cut by 8 bases and J by 1 base, with 11 bases left in between. CDR3: CSTTGGNTEAFF. In nucleotides, the CDR3 is TGCAGCACCACCGGAGGGAACACTGAAGCTTTCTTT.